This T cell receptor beta chain was captured in a study of CD8+ T cells in alopecia areata (dated 2018 in TCRdb). At the level of the whole study: The treated patients took part in an open-label pilot trial in which moderate-to-severe alopecia areata was treated with oral tofacitinib at 5 to 10 mg twice daily. Patients received tofacitinib for 6 to 18 months and were then followed off drug for 6 months to check for delayed response and recurrence. For the treated patients, the SALT score, which quantifies what percentage of scalp surface area is affected, served as the measure of disease severity. The study used high-throughput TCRbeta sequencing to examine T cell clonal expansion in alopecia areata, in both the C3H/HeJ mouse model and human patients. Human TCRbeta sequencing covered scalp tissue and sorted CD4+ and CD8+ peripheral blood T cells from patchy and totalis/universalis alopecia areata patients and healthy controls. Patients on tofacitinib were biopsied at baseline and after 4 and 24 weeks of treatment, and several of the patients also had a later scalp biopsy. Scalp clonality was compared among normal scalp (n=4), patchy alopecia areata scalp (n=8), and alopecia totalis/universalis scalp (n=8). RNA was obtained with the PAXgene miRNA kit for fixed scalp, the miRNeasy kit for PBMCs, and the RNeasy kit for mouse skin. TCRbeta CDR3 regions were amplified by immunoSEQ multiplex PCR using 35 Vbeta forward and 13 Jbeta reverse primers. Overall study results and their limits: Many expanded lesional clones were found to persist in scalp and blood during tofacitinib treatment, and relapse after treatment cessation may be partly explained by this persistence. Tofacitinib significantly lowered scalp clonality and the number of expanded CD8+ clones among the top 100 scalp clones. Resident alphabeta T cells in normal human skin are also sequenced, complicating scalp TCR repertoire analysis, unlike mouse skin dominated by gammadelta T cells. Compared with mice, TCR sequences shared between patients were less clear, possibly partly because of HLA diversity across the patient population. Because the treated cohort was small and had just a single nonresponder, larger studies are needed to establish links between baseline CD8+ expansion and response. Lesional scalp, especially in alopecia totalis/universalis, showed higher clonality and more expanded CD8+ clones than normal scalp, suggesting antigenic drive.

The time point label for this specimen denotes: around 22 weeks on oral tofacitinib. The treatment or condition label, as the study defines it: oral pan-JAK inhibitor, 5-10 mg twice daily. Lesional scalp punch biopsies and peripheral blood were collected from alopecia areata patients. PBMCs were isolated by density centrifugation and stained for CD3, CD4 and CD8, after which CD4+ and CD8+ T cells were sorted on a FACSAria. With respect to this clone: The antigen it binds to is not known. Base qualities are not provided; no much larger clone lies one nucleotide away.

Compared with germline, V lacks 2 bases and J lacks 9 bases; bases without a gene match: 6. Reading the germline V gene gives CDR1 MNHEY and CDR2 SVGAGI. From its cysteine to its phenylalanine, the CDR3 spans 15 amino acids. Only CDR3 DNA remains: 45 bases, in frame from the first base. Receptor amplification or capture employed the immunoSEQ multiplex PCR assay. To provide template for TCR sequencing, every sample had RNA extracted and reverse transcribed into cDNA. First-strand cDNA was synthesized with SuperScript III using a 2:1 mix of oligo-dT and random hexamers. A synthetic immune receptor repertoire was used to gauge amplification bias, and whatever bias remained was removed computationally. As for how the authors treated the data: Raw reads were preprocessed to remove errors, and CDR3 was defined by IMGT conventions from the conserved cysteine to phenylalanine. Clonality was computed by normalizing Shannon entropy by log2 of the number of productive unique TCRs and subtracting the result from 1. Scalp TCRbeta sequences were cross-referenced with sorted blood CD4 and CD8 repertoires so that the CD4 or CD8 identity of scalp clones could be inferred. TCRdb took over this immuneACCESS table, retaining in-frame rearrangements with V and J assigned. Such tables are incomplete; in checked studies, under half of the missing clones stem from an unresolved V gene, and the remainder is unexplained. V and J calls plus clone size are reproduced from that table; the DNA served to infer D and trimming. The sample contains over 100,000 clones, about three fifths of them found a single time. The ten top clones hold roughly an eighth of the sample.

The source of this sequence is a human donor with alopecia areata. The V gene is TRBV6-5 and the J gene is TRBJ1-6; TRBD1 agrees with 8 junctional bases. The sequencing here drew on CD8+ T cells sorted from blood, taken at week 24, from a patient treated with tofacitinib. For the CDR3, the sequence is CASSYATGAGSPLHF. The bases are TGTGCCAGCAGTTACGCGACAGGGGCCGGTTCACCCCTCCACTTT.